The 10 T cell receptor beta chains below come from one sample, sequenced in a study of vaccination and CD4 T cells after COVID-19. These receptors' antigens are unknown. The sample's treatment: roughly 10-day PBMC culture with coronavirus spike peptide pools or control peptides (ViraFEST assay). Cultured CD4+ T cell DNA was sequenced using the Oncomine TCR Beta short-read assay. A single record per CDR3 protein comes from TCRdb applying MiXCR to the PCR reads. The table shows around 2,200 distinct CDR3 sequences, with less than 35% occurring only once. The sample was CD4+ T cells from blood, cultured in vitro, taken after SARS-CoV-2 vaccination. The receptors were sampled from a human donor who had recovered from COVID-19.

By sample share, this clonotype is medium-sized. The chain combines TRBV4-1 with TRBJ2-7, with 10 bases identical to TRBD1. This CDR3 is 15 amino acids long. The V segment lost 1 base and the J segment 2 bases; nucleotides outside the gene matches: 2. CDR1 and CDR2 from the germline V gene are MGHRA and YSYEKL. The CDR3 sequence: CASSQGTGGTYEQYF. DNA for the CDR3: TGCGCCAGCAGCCAAGGGACAGGGGGAACCTACGAGCAGTACTTC.

This clonotype was detected a few times. The chain recombines TRBV24-1 with TRBJ1-2; D possibly corresponds to TRBD1 (5 bases). There are 14 residues in the CDR3. Trimming pared 3 bases from V and 8 bases from J, leaving 15 bases between. The germline gives CDR1 KGHDR, CDR2 SFDVKD. CDR3 bases: TGTGCCACCAGTGATAGGTATGGGACTAGCGGCTACACCTTC. This gives the protein CATSDRYGTSGYTF.

There are a few counts of this clonotype. The chain carries TRBV10-3 and TRBJ1-5; TRBD1 agrees at 10 bases. V shed 5 bases, J shed 2 bases, and the junction held 3 bases outside the gene matches. Germline CDR1 ENHRY, CDR2 SYGVKD. The CDR3 extends over 15 amino acids. Here the CDR3 reads CAISSGTGGNQPQHF. The CDR3 bases are TGTGCCATCAGTTCCGGGACAGGGGGCAATCAGCCCCAGCATTTT.

A single count supports this clonotype. The chain recombines TRBV27 with TRBJ2-1; 13 bases agree with TRBD2. Germline CDR1 reads MNHEY; CDR2 reads SMNVEV (reference sequence). The CDR3 contains 15 residues. The V and J ends lost 7 bases and 4 bases, in that order; junction bases with no gene match: 4. CDR3 in DNA: TGTGCCAGCATTATGACTAGCGGGGGGTACAATGAGCAGTTCTTC. Its translation: CASIMTSGGYNEQFF.

The chain combines TRBV10-3 with TRBJ1-3; D not certain. Looked up from germline, CDR1 is ENHRY and CDR2 is SYGVKD. Trimming pared 2 bases from V and 0 bases from J, leaving 5 bases between. CDR3 length equals 14 residues. The CDR3 nucleotides are TGTGCCATCAGTGAGGCAGGCTCTGGAAACACCATATATTTT. Translating gives CAISEAGSGNTIYF.

As DNA, the CDR3 is TGTGCCAGCAGTTTCGGAGTTGGGAACACTGAAGCTTTCTTT. This gives the protein CASSFGVGNTEAFF. The V and J genes are TRBV28 and TRBJ1-1, with no clear D. CDR3 length: 14 residues. Deletions cut 3 bases from V and 1 base from J, with 9 bases between. CDR1 MDHEN and CDR2 SYDVKM come from the germline V gene. The full variable domain, completed using reference TRBV28 and TRBJ1-1, is DVKVTQSSRYLVKRTGEKVFLECVQDMDHENMFWYRQDPGLGLRLIYFSYDVKMKEKGDIPEGYSVSREKKERFSLILESASTNQTSMYLCASSFGVGNTEAFFGQGTRLTVV.

This clonotype counts as medium-sized. This chain uses TRBV5-4 with TRBJ2-7; the D call may be TRBD1 or TRBD2 (5 bases each). CDR1 and CDR2 (germline): SGHNT, YYREEE (reference sequence). The V end lost 5 bases, the J end lost 0 bases, and 12 bases lay between the germline ends. The CDR3 loop spans 14 amino acids. Here the CDR3 reads CASRTGTDSYEQYF. For the CDR3, the DNA is TGTGCCAGCAGGACCGGGACGGACTCCTACGAGCAGTACTTC.

This sequence joins TRBV6-1 and TRBJ1-2; 7 positions match TRBD1. V lost 6 bases, J lost 8 bases, and 12 bases stayed unmatched. CDR1 and CDR2 (germline): MNHNS, SASEGT. The CDR3 is made up of 14 amino acids. CDR3 sequence (DNA): TGTGCCAGCAGCCCAGACAGGGCGATGATGGGCTACACCTTC. Protein product: CASSPDRAMMGYTF.

This clonotype was picked up one time. The V gene is TRBV20-1, the J gene TRBJ2-7; D perhaps matches TRBD2 (7 bases). The CDR3 extends over 14 amino acids. Germline V gene sequence: CDR1 DFQATT, CDR2 SNEGSKA (reference sequence). In DNA form, the CDR3 reads TGCGCACCTTCCGTTAGGGGGGGGGGCTACGAGCAGTACTTC. As protein: CAPSVRGGGYEQYF.

The rearrangement joins TRBV27 to TRBJ1-2, with D hard to call. CDR1 and CDR2 (germline): MNHEY, SMNVEV (reference sequence). V was cut by 5 bases and J by 5 bases, with 18 bases left in between. The CDR3 sequence is 15 residues long. The CDR3, as DNA: TGTGCCAGCAGTCCCTCGACACTGAGGCTTTATGGCTACACCTTC. Protein product: CASSPSTLRLYGYTF.